The 2 T cell receptor beta chains below come from one sample, sequenced in a study of CD8 T cell repertoires and HIV-1 epitope variants. Data came from immunoSEQ multiplex PCR; TCRdb stores just in-frame clones and leaves some out. The top ten clones hold about 40% of a sample with 5,500 to 7,000 clones, over 60% of them seen once. Their antigen targets remain unknown. Sequenced material: cultured CD8+ T cells derived from PBMCs. These TCRs come from a male donor with HIV.

The chain couples TRBV7-9 to TRBJ2-1; either TRBD1 or TRBD2 may supply D (6 bases each). The CDR3 sequence is 11 residues long. Per germline, CDR1 SEHNR and CDR2 FQNEAQ (reference sequence). Trimming stripped 8 bases from V and 9 bases from J, with 11 bases between. CDR3: CASLQGGEQFF. The CDR3, as DNA: TGTGCCAGCTTACAGGGAGGTGAGCAGTTCTTC.

The chain carries TRBV5-4 and TRBJ1-1; TRBD1 might be the D (5 bases). V was shortened by 1 base and J by 5 bases, with 9 bases between the two germline ends. The CDR3 is 13 amino acids. Germline V gene sequence: CDR1 SGHNT, CDR2 YYREEE (reference sequence). CDR3 in amino acids: CASSLQGWTEAFF. In DNA form, the CDR3 reads TGTGCCAGCAGCTTGCAGGGATGGACTGAAGCTTTCTTT.